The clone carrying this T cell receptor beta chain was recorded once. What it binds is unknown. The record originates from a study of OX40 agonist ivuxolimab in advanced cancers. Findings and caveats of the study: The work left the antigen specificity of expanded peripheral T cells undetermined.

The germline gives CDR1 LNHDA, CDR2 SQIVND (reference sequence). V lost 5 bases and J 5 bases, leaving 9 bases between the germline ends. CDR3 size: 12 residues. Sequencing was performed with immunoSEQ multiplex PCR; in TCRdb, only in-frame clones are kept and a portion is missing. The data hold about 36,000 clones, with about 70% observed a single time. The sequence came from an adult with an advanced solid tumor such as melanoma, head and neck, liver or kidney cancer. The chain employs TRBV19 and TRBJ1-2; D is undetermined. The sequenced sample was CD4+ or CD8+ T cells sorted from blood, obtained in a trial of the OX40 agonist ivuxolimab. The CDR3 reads CASSLREYGYTF. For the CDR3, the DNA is TGTGCCAGTAGTCTCAGAGAATATGGCTACACCTTC.